A selection of T cell receptor beta chains follows, all from one sample in a study of cytomegalovirus exposure and HLA in healthy donors. The assay was immunoSEQ multiplex PCR, and TCRdb's table has in-frame clones only and misses some. This table has about 150,000 clones, 65% to 85% appearing once. What was sequenced was PBMCs. These receptors originate from a woman aged 40 to 49 in good health and CMV-seropositive. The CDR3 runs from the conserved cysteine through the conserved F or W. Fields, in order: J gene, clone size, D gene, V gene, CDR3 DNA, CDR3 protein. The D gene is left open where the match is weak. Clone size is shown for a subset of rows, as once, few, many or a class of expanded clone.

TRBJ2-3 | once | TRBD2 | TRBV4-2 | TGTGCCAGCAGCCTGACTAGCGGGGGGGCCCTTAGCACAGATACGCAGTATTTT | CASSLTSGGALSTDTQYF
TRBJ2-7 | - | - | TRBV27 | TGTGCCAGCACCACAATGGGGAGCTCCTACGAGCAGTACTTC | CASTTMGSSYEQYF
TRBJ2-7 | - | - | TRBV7-2 | TGTGCCAGCAGCTTAGGAAGGAGCTCCTACGAGCAGTACTTC | CASSLGRSSYEQYF
TRBJ2-1 | few | TRBD2 | TRBV5-6 | TGTGCCAGCAGCTTCAGCATAGCGGGAGGGCTTAATGAGCAGTTCTTC | CASSFSIAGGLNEQFF
TRBJ2-7 | - | - | TRBV11-2 | TGTGCCAGCAGCTTTACAGGATACGAGCAGTACTTC | CASSFTGYEQYF
TRBJ1-2 | - | TRBD1 | TRBV30 | TGTGCCTGCTATCCGGGACAGGGTCTACTCTATGGCTACACCTTC | CACYPGQGLLYGYTF
TRBJ2-7 | - | - | TRBV5-4 | TGTGCCAGCAGCTTTGCGGGAAACGAGCAGTACTTC | CASSFAGNEQYF
TRBJ1-4 | - | - | TRBV30 | TGTGCCTGGAGTGTAAAGTCGGGGGGGCCAACTAATGAAAAACTGTTTTTT | CAWSVKSGGPTNEKLFF
TRBJ1-3 | - | - | TRBV10-2 | TGCGCCAGCTCCCCCGAACTTGGAGACACCATATATTTT | CASSPELGDTIYF
TRBJ2-1 | - | - | TRBV28 | TGTGCCAGCAGCCAGTACAATGAGCAGTTCTTC | CASSQYNEQFF
TRBJ2-5 | many | TRBD2 | TRBV4-3 | TGCGCCAGCAGCCAAGCCACGGGGGGGGGCGCAGAGACCCAGTACTTC | CASSQATGGGAETQYF
TRBJ2-3 | - | TRBD2 | TRBV9 | TGTGCCAGCAGCGTAGCTCCTAGCGGGGGCACAGATACGCAGTATTTT | CASSVAPSGGTDTQYF
TRBJ2-5 | - | TRBD2 | TRBV5-4 | TGTGCCAGCAGCTTGGAAGAGCGGGAGGGCGAGCGGGAGACCCAGTACTTC | CASSLEEREGERETQYF
TRBJ2-1 | once | - | TRBV6-5 | TGTGCCAGCAGGACGGGCTCCTACAATGAGCAGTTCTTC | CASRTGSYNEQFF
TRBJ1-1 | - | - | TRBV7-6 | TGTGCCAGCAGCTCCAAAAGTTTCGGGAACACTGAAGCTTTCTTT | CASSSKSFGNTEAFF
TRBJ1-4 | - | - | TRBV13 | TGTGCCAGCAGCTCCAGGGAGGAAGTAGAGGAAAAACTGTTTTTT | CASSSREEVEEKLFF
TRBJ1-5 | - | - | TRBV19 | TGTGCCAGTAGTATAGCCCGGGGCAATCAGCCCCAGCATTTT | CASSIARGNQPQHF
TRBJ2-4 | - | TRBD2 | TRBV4-2 | TGTGCCAGCAGCCCGGGGGGGGACAATCACCTTCAGTACTTC | CASSPGGDNHLQYF
TRBJ1-2 | - | TRBD1 | TRBV7-9 | TGTGCCAGCAGCTATTGGACAGGGGCAGTTGGCTACACCTTC | CASSYWTGAVGYTF
TRBJ1-2 | - | - | TRBV14 | TGTGCCAGCAGCCAAGAGACCCAGGTGGCTCCCCATGGCTACACCTTC | CASSQETQVAPHGYTF
TRBJ2-3 | - | TRBD1 | TRBV10-3 | TGTGCCATCAGTGAGTCGGCAGGGGGCGGATCTAGCACAGATACGCAGTATTTT | CAISESAGGGSSTDTQYF
TRBJ2-7 | once | TRBD2 | TRBV4-1 | TGCGCCAGCAGCCAAGAACAACTAGCGGGGTTCTACGAGCAGTACTTC | CASSQEQLAGFYEQYF
TRBJ2-3 | - | - | TRBV4-3 | TGCGCCAGCAGCCAAGATCGAGTTCAGGGTAACACAGATACGCAGTATTTT | CASSQDRVQGNTDTQYF
TRBJ1-1 | - | - | TRBV4-2 | TGTGCCAGCAGCCAAGAATTTGGGAGCACTGAAGCTTTCTTT | CASSQEFGSTEAFF
TRBJ1-1 | - | - | TRBV27 | TGTGCCAGCAGTCCTGATCAGGGAGGCACTGAAGCTTTCTTT | CASSPDQGGTEAFF
TRBJ2-5 | once | TRBD1 | TRBV4-1 | TGCGCCAGCAGCCAAGTACACAGGGGGCTCGATGAGCAGTACTTC | CASSQVHRGLDEQYF
TRBJ2-3 | - | TRBD2 | TRBV7-2 | TGTGCCAGCAGCTCCGGGATTCTAGCGGGGGAAAACACAGATACGCAGTATTTT | CASSSGILAGENTDTQYF
TRBJ2-1 | - | TRBD2 | TRBV28 | TGTGCCAGCGCGGAATCGGGAGGGCCCTACAATGAGCAGTTCTTC | CASAESGGPYNEQFF
TRBJ1-5 | - | - | TRBV4-3 | TGCGCCAGCAGCCAATCCCTTAATCAGCCCCAGCATTTT | CASSQSLNQPQHF
TRBJ1-2 | few | - | TRBV7-2 | TGTGCCAGCAGCCCTATAACGACAGCCAACTATGGCTACACCTTC | CASSPITTANYGYTF
TRBJ2-5 | - | TRBD2 | TRBV9 | TGTGCCAGCAGCGAACAACCTAGCGGGAGGACCCAAGAGACCCAGTACTTC | CASSEQPSGRTQETQYF
TRBJ2-1 | - | TRBD2 | TRBV28 | TGTGCCAGCAGTTTTGTGGGACTAGCGGGGGGTGGTGAGCAGTTCTTC | CASSFVGLAGGGEQFF
TRBJ2-7 | - | TRBD1 | TRBV28 | TGTGCCAGCAGTTTGGTAGACAGGGCGCACACGGCCTACTACGAGCAGTACTTC | CASSLVDRAHTAYYEQYF
TRBJ2-2 | - | - | TRBV27 | TGTGCCAGCAGCCTTCGGTCCGGGGAGCTGTTTTTT | CASSLRSGELFF
TRBJ2-3 | - | TRBD2 | TRBV28 | TGTGCCAGCAGCGCCCTAAGCGGGAGGACACTCACAGATACGCAGTATTTT | CASSALSGRTLTDTQYF
TRBJ2-5 | - | - | TRBV7-9 | TGTGCCAGCAGCTTATTGGCAGGGCTGCCCCTACAAGAGACCCAGTACTTC | CASSLLAGLPLQETQYF
TRBJ2-5 | - | TRBD2 | TRBV27 | TGTGCCAGCAGCCTAGCGGTTGGGAAAGAGACCCAGTACTTC | CASSLAVGKETQYF
TRBJ1-1 | - | - | TRBV28 | TGTGCCAGCAGTTTAAGCGGTCGGGGAAACACTGAAGCTTTCTTT | CASSLSGRGNTEAFF
TRBJ1-6 | - | - | TRBV27 | TGTGCCAGCAGTGCGGACGGGAGCTCCTATAATTCACCCCTCCACTTT | CASSADGSSYNSPLHF
TRBJ1-5 | - | - | TRBV5-8 | TGTGCCAGCAGCAAGCCAATGGGGGCTAGCAATCAGCCCCAGCATTTT | CASSKPMGASNQPQHF
TRBJ1-4 | - | TRBD1 | TRBV4-1 | TGCGCCAGCAGCCGGGACAGGGCATCGACTAATGAAAAACTGTTTTTT | CASSRDRASTNEKLFF
TRBJ2-7 | - | - | TRBV4-1 | TGCGCCAGCAGCCAAGAAATGGGGGGGCAGTACTTC | CASSQEMGGQYF
TRBJ1-6 | - | TRBD1 | TRBV5-1 | TGCGCCAGCAGCTCTTGGACAGGGGATAATTCACCCCTCCACTTT | CASSSWTGDNSPLHF
TRBJ2-7 | - | - | TRBV11-1 | TGTGCCAGCAGCCGGACTGGGTCAGACTACGAGCAGTACTTC | CASSRTGSDYEQYF
TRBJ1-2 | - | TRBD1 | TRBV10-3 | TGTGCCATCATGGGGACAGCCATCTATGGCTACACCTTC | CAIMGTAIYGYTF
TRBJ2-7 | - | TRBD2 | TRBV7-2 | TGTGCCAGCAGCTTCGGACTAGCGTCCTACGAGCAGTACTTC | CASSFGLASYEQYF
TRBJ1-1 | once | - | TRBV28 | TGTGCCAGCACCCCGGCGATAGGGGCCCAAGCTTTCTTT | CASTPAIGAQAFF
TRBJ2-3 | - | TRBD2 | TRBV10-2 | TGCGCCAGCAGTGATAAAACTAGCGGGGCAGATACGCAGTATTTT | CASSDKTSGADTQYF
TRBJ1-2 | - | - | TRBV7-2 | TGTGCCAGCAGCTTAGGGCAGAACTATGGCTACACCTTC | CASSLGQNYGYTF
TRBJ2-7 | - | TRBD1 | TRBV6-5 | TGTGCCAGCAGTCGACAGGGGGTTGGCTCCTACGAGCAGTACTTC | CASSRQGVGSYEQYF
TRBJ2-2 | - | - | TRBV28 | TGTGCCAGCAGTTTAGAACACCTGAACACCGGGGAGCTGTTTTTT | CASSLEHLNTGELFF
TRBJ1-5 | - | TRBD1 | TRBV6-5 | TGTGCCAGCAGTCCGGGGACAGGGGGCGGTCAGCCCCAGCATTTT | CASSPGTGGGQPQHF
TRBJ1-6 | - | TRBD1 | TRBV30 | TGTGCCTGGAACAGGGGTAATTCACCCCTCCACTTT | CAWNRGNSPLHF